Listed here are 26 T cell receptor beta chains from one sample, sequenced in a study of early T cells in non-severe SARS-CoV-2 infection. From the 5' RACE reads, TCRdb called clonotypes with MiXCR, one entry per CDR3 protein. The table has over 50,000 distinct CDR3 sequences, 7% to 10% seen once. Source material: whole blood. These receptors were obtained from an adult who was a healthcare worker with PCR-confirmed SARS-CoV-2 infection or an uninfected control (not recorded which).

Many counts were recorded for this clonotype. V and J are TRBV11-2 and TRBJ1-1; perhaps TRBD1 as D (5 bases). The CDR3 is made up of 14 amino acids. V shed 0 bases and J shed 4 bases, with 9 bases lying between them. The germline V gene encodes CDR1 SGHAT and CDR2 FQNNGV. The CDR3 loop is CASSLEGVSTEAFF. DNA for the CDR3: TGTGCCAGCAGCTTAGAGGGGGTTAGCACTGAAGCTTTCTTT.

This clonotype was counted many times. This sequence joins TRBV16 and TRBJ1-2, with D perhaps TRBD1 (6 bases). V lost 4 bases to trimming and J lost 6 bases, with 9 bases between them. This CDR3 spans 12 amino acids. The V gene's germline CDR1 is KGHSY and CDR2 FQNENV. CDR3 region: CASSPTGDGYTF. The CDR3 nucleotides are TGTGCCAGCAGCCCGACAGGAGATGGCTACACCTTC.

This clonotype has a count of ten or more. This chain connects TRBV7-2 to TRBJ1-5; D not resolved. Germline V gene lookup returns CDR1 SGHTA and CDR2 FQGNSA. Trimming left V 5 bases short and J 0 bases short, with 14 bases between. The CDR3 is made up of 16 amino acids. As DNA, the CDR3 is TGTGCCAGCAGCGAAAGCAAGGTTGATAGCAATCAGCCCCAGCATTTT. Protein sequence: CASSESKVDSNQPQHF.

The chain joins TRBV18 to TRBJ2-4; 7 nucleotides agree with TRBD1. Germline CDR1 is KGHSH and CDR2 is LQKENI. The CDR3 runs to 15 residues. Trimming at V came to 4 bases and at J to 3 bases, leaving 6 bases not matched to a gene. The CDR3 loop reads CASSRTGDYKNIQYF. The CDR3 nucleotides read TGTGCCAGCTCACGGACAGGAGATTACAAAAACATTCAGTACTTC.

This clonotype was detected ten times or more. The chain joins TRBV7-9 to TRBJ2-7; D gene unclear. The CDR3 runs 11 residues. Trimming took off 4 bases at V and 3 bases at J, with 4 bases between the two ends. Looked up from germline, CDR1 is SEHNR and CDR2 is FQNEAQ (reference sequence). Here the CDR3 DNA reads TGTGCCAGCAGCTCCAACTACGAGCAGTACTTC. Its translation: CASSSNYEQYF.

This clonotype has just a few counts. The chain has TRBV15 and TRBJ2-1, with D possibly TRBD1 on 5 matching bases. The CDR3 has 13 residues. V was shortened by 4 bases and J by 4 bases, with 8 bases between the two germline ends. Germline V lookup: CDR1 LNHNV, CDR2 YYDKDF (reference sequence). DNA for the CDR3: TGTGCCACCAGCAAGGACACATACAATGAGCAGTTCTTC. It specifies CATSKDTYNEQFF. Complete variable domain (other parts from reference TRBV15 and TRBJ2-1): DAMVIQNPRYQVTQFGKPVTLSCSQTLNHNVMYWYQQKSSQAPKLLFHYYDKDFNNEADTPDNFQSRRPNTSFCFLDIRSPGLGDTAMYLCATSKDTYNEQFFGPGTRLTVL.

This clonotype was picked up many times. V gene TRBV2 combines with J gene TRBJ2-2; D remains ambiguous. The CDR3 runs 13 residues. V was clipped by 7 bases and J by 2 bases, with 8 bases between them. Germline V gene lookup returns CDR1 SNHLY and CDR2 FYNNEI. CDR3: CASKISNTGELFF. DNA for the CDR3: TGTGCCAGCAAAATCTCCAACACCGGGGAGCTGTTTTTT.

This clonotype was observed many times. This sequence joins TRBV18 and TRBJ2-7; D is unclear. This CDR3 spans 16 amino acids. V lost 5 bases to trimming and J lost 2 bases, with 19 bases between them. CDR1 and CDR2 from the germline V gene are KGHSH and LQKENI. The CDR3 protein is CASSSIRLTGTYEQYF. CDR3 coding DNA: TGTGCCAGCTCATCAATCCGCCTGACGGGTACCTACGAGCAGTACTTC.

The CDR3 spells CSARGSLAGTYEQYF. CDR3 bases: TGCAGTGCTAGAGGCTCACTAGCGGGGACCTACGAGCAGTACTTC. J is TRBJ2-7 and V is TRBV20-1; 10 bases are a match to TRBD2. The V segment lost 1 base and the J segment 2 bases; nucleotides outside the gene matches: 5. This CDR3 has 15 amino acids. Germline V lookup: CDR1 DFQATT, CDR2 SNEGSKA (reference sequence).

The genes are TRBV7-2 and TRBJ2-7; 7 bases line up with TRBD1. Trimming cost V 1 base and J 3 bases; bases outside gene matches: 6. The germline gives CDR1 SGHTA, CDR2 FQGNSA. The CDR3 sequence is 15 residues long. CDR3 sequence: CASSLVPGGRYEQYF. The CDR3 DNA follows: TGTGCCAGCAGCTTAGTCCCAGGGGGTCGCTACGAGCAGTACTTC.

This clonotype turned up a few times. The rearrangement uses TRBV6-5 and TRBJ2-7; 7 bases are shared with TRBD1. Germline V CDR1 and CDR2: MNHEY, SVGAGI. V shed 2 bases and J 4 bases; nucleotides not matched to a gene: 2. There are 13 residues in the CDR3. Written as DNA, the CDR3 is TGTGCCAGCAGTTACGAGGGACAGTACGAGCAGTACTTC. It is translated as CASSYEGQYEQYF.

The chain joins TRBV6-2 or TRBV6-3 to TRBJ2-1; TRBD2 matches at 7 bases. Trimming at V came to 1 base and at J to 5 bases, leaving 2 bases not matched to a gene. Per germline, CDR1 MNHEY and CDR2 SVGEGT. This CDR3 region has 14 residues. The CDR3 sequence is CASSYWRENNEQFF. Here the CDR3 DNA reads TGTGCCAGCAGTTACTGGCGGGAGAACAATGAGCAGTTCTTC.

This clonotype was counted only a few times. Here the CDR3 DNA reads TGCGCCAGCAGTGAAGGTCGACAGGGTGATGGCTACACCTTC. Translating it yields CASSEGRQGDGYTF. The chain uses TRBV10-2 and TRBJ1-2, with 7 bases fitting TRBD1. V shed 3 bases, J shed 6 bases, and the junction held 7 bases outside the gene matches. Germline CDR1 WSHSY, CDR2 SAAADI. The length of the CDR3 is 14 residues.

This clonotype turned up a few times. The J gene is TRBJ1-1, the V gene TRBV6-4, with TRBD1 matching over 7 bases. CDR1 is MRHNA, CDR2 SNTAGT, per germline. The CDR3 spans 15 residues. Trimming at V came to 3 bases and at J to 1 base, leaving 5 bases not matched to a gene. CDR3 region: CASSDGNRGNTEAFF. The CDR3 DNA follows: TGTGCCAGCAGTGATGGCAACAGGGGGAACACTGAAGCTTTCTTT.

This chain connects TRBV3-1 to TRBJ2-3, with TRBD2 identical over 11 bases. J was trimmed by 9 bases and V by 2 bases; bases with no gene match: 7. The length of the CDR3 is 15 residues. CDR1 is LGHDT, CDR2 YNNKEL, per germline (reference sequence). CDR3 in DNA: TGTGCCAGCAGCCAATCTAGCGGGGGGACGGTAACGCAGTATTTT. The encoded protein is CASSQSSGGTVTQYF.

This clonotype was seen ten or more times. The V call is TRBV10-1, the J call TRBJ1-1, with 8 bases identical to TRBD1. This CDR3 comprises 16 residues. Germline loops: CDR1 WNHNN, CDR2 SYGVQD (reference sequence). The trim removed 4 bases at V and 8 bases at J, leaving 15 bases unmatched. The CDR3: CASSVSRGTGGKEAFF. The CDR3 coding sequence is TGCGCCAGCAGTGTATCGAGAGGGACAGGAGGGAAGGAAGCTTTCTTT.

This clonotype was seen more than once but under ten times. The V call is TRBV5-1, the J call TRBJ2-5; D is perhaps TRBD1 (6 bases). V lost 3 bases and J 5 bases, leaving 17 bases between the germline ends. There are 15 residues in the CDR3. Germline values: CDR1 SGHRS, CDR2 YFSETQ. The CDR3 is CASSWMTGQGETQYF. CDR3 DNA: TGCGCCAGCAGCTGGATGACAGGCCAGGGGGAGACCCAGTACTTC.

This clonotype showed up many times. The chain recombines TRBV7-9 with TRBJ2-3; the match to TRBD2 covers 11 bases. The germline V gene encodes CDR1 SEHNR and CDR2 FQNEAQ (reference sequence). CDR3 size: 13 residues. V shed 8 bases, J shed 5 bases, and the junction held 3 bases outside the gene matches. This CDR3 reads CASGLAGQDTQYF. The DNA for the CDR3 is TGTGCCAGCGGACTAGCGGGTCAAGATACGCAGTATTTT.

This clonotype was seen a few times. The chain uses TRBV20-1 and TRBJ1-6; possibly TRBD1 for D (6 bases). The germline gives CDR1 DFQATT, CDR2 SNEGSKA (reference sequence). CDR3 size: 16 residues. Between the trimmed V and J ends, which lost 3 bases and 0 bases, there was a span of 12 bases. Here the CDR3 reads CSASEGGGSYNSPLHF. The DNA for the CDR3 is TGCAGTGCTAGTGAAGGGGGGGGCTCCTATAATTCACCCCTCCACTTT.

This clonotype was seen a handful of times. The V call is TRBV2, the J call TRBJ2-2, with 9 positions matching TRBD1. This CDR3 is 15 amino acids long. Unmatched junction bases numbered 8, after V lost 7 bases and J lost 5 bases. The germline CDR1 and CDR2 sequences are SNHLY and FYNNEI. The CDR3 DNA reads as TGTGCCAGCAACCAACAGGGGGCGCATACCGGGGAGCTGTTTTTT. This codes for CASNQQGAHTGELFF.

The CDR3 nucleotides read TGTGCCAGCGCAGCACAGGGGTCATCAGGAAACACCATATATTTT. This gives the protein CASAAQGSSGNTIYF. The rearrangement uses TRBV6-6 and TRBJ1-3; the match to TRBD1 covers 7 bases. The junction had 11 bases not matched to a gene; V was cut back by 8 bases and J by 4 bases. The CDR3 contains 15 residues. The V gene's germline CDR1 is MNHNY and CDR2 SVGAGI (reference sequence).

This clonotype was observed a few times. The chain carries TRBV18 and TRBJ2-1; no definite D call. The CDR3 totals 16 residues. Germline V lookup: CDR1 KGHSH, CDR2 LQKENI. The V and J ends lost 3 bases and 0 bases respectively, with 12 bases between them. In DNA form, the CDR3 reads TGTGCCAGCTCACCTGCAGGACGGAGCTCCTACAATGAGCAGTTCTTC. It specifies CASSPAGRSSYNEQFF.

The sample holds a few counts of this clonotype. The chain uses TRBV6-6 and TRBJ1-1; 8 nucleotides match TRBD1. The CDR3 loop spans 14 amino acids. J lost 4 bases, V lost 5 bases, and 6 bases had no gene match. CDR1 MNHNY and CDR2 SVGAGI come from the germline V gene (reference sequence). The CDR3 bases are TGTGCCAGCAGTAAAGGACAGGGCGCCACTGAAGCTTTCTTT. This sequence encodes CASSKGQGATEAFF.

This rearrangement joins TRBV6-2 or TRBV6-3 to TRBJ1-6; perhaps TRBD1 as D (6 bases). The CDR3 consists of 14 residues. The germline gives CDR1 MNHEY, CDR2 SVGEGT. The V and J ends lost 7 bases and 9 bases respectively, with 16 bases between them. The CDR3 sequence: CASNGGPRGSPLHF. The CDR3 nucleotides read TGTGCCAGCAATGGGGGCCCCAGGGGTTCACCCCTCCACTTT.

This clonotype was counted ten times or more. CDR3 nucleotides: TGTGCCAGCAGCCTCACTAGCGGGAGAAATGAGCAGTTCTTC. Its protein product is CASSLTSGRNEQFF. This sequence joins TRBV7-9 and TRBJ2-1, with 11 bases matching TRBD2. V lost 5 bases to trimming and J lost 7 bases; unmatched junction nucleotides: 4. Per germline, CDR1 SEHNR and CDR2 FQNEAQ (reference sequence). The CDR3 runs to 14 residues.

The CDR3 protein is CASSRGFPPSYEQYF. CDR3 DNA: TGTGCCAGCAGTCGGGGATTCCCCCCCTCCTACGAGCAGTACTTC. This chain links TRBV27 with TRBJ2-7; the D gene is possibly TRBD2 (5 bases). Trimming stripped 5 bases from V and 0 bases from J, with 14 bases between. Germline CDR1 and CDR2: MNHEY and SMNVEV (reference sequence). The CDR3 runs to 15 residues.